The present entry profiles one T cell receptor beta chain with its context. This clonotype was seen more than once but under ten times. Its antigen remains undetermined. No clone much larger than this one lies a single base away; base qualities are absent. Found in a library prepared for alpha chains, this beta chain is an off-target read, and its abundance has little meaning. Libraries were prepared through RT-PCR. Reads for this sample came from an Illumina MiSeq. TCRdb itself trimmed the public reads at Q25 with fastp, ran MiXCR and retained productive beta chains. Merged by CDR3 protein, the rows form single entries marked with the most common genes and DNA. This sample is represented by about 6,000 distinct CDR3 sequences; roughly nine tenths of them were singletons. The top ten clones comprise 8.3% of the sample. V and J lose 0 bases and 2 bases, and a span of 9 bases separates them. Taken from the germline V gene, the CDR1 and CDR2 loops are SGDLS and YYNGEE. Its CDR3 holds 15 amino acids, cysteine through phenylalanine. The entry retains the CDR3 DNA only, 45 bases that are in frame from base 1.

These data originate in a study (dated by TCRdb to the mid-2010s). The receptor's source is a female donor in good health, serving as a healthy control. Sequenced: memory CD4+ T cells from blood. The V and J genes are TRBV9 and TRBJ2-1; the D gene remains uncertain. In nucleotides, the sequence is TGTGCCAGCAGCGTAGATTTGACAACCTACAATGAGCAGTTCTTC. The encoded protein is CASSVDLTTYNEQFF.